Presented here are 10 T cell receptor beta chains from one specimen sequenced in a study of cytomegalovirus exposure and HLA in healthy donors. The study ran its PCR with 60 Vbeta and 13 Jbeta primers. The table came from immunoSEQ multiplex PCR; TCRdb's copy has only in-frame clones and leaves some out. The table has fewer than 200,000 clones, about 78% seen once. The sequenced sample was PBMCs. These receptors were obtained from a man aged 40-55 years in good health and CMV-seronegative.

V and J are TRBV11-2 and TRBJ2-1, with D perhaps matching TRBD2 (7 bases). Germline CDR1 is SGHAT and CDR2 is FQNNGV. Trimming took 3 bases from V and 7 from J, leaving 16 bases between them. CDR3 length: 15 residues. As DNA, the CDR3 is TGTGCCAGCAGCTTCAGTCGGGGGGCATCAAATGAGCAGTTCTTC. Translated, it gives CASSFSRGASNEQFF.

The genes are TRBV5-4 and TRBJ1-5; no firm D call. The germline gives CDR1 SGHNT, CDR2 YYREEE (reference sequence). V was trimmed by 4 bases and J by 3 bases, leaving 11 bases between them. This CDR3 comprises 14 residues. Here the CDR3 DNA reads TGTGCCAGCAGCGCCGGAGGCACCAATCAGCCCCAGCATTTT. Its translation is CASSAGGTNQPQHF.

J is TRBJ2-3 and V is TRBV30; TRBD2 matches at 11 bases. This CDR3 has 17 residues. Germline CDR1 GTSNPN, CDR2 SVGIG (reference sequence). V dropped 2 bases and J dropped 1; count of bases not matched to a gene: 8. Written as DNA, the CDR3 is TGTGCCTGGAGTAGGGCTAGCGGGAGGTTGGGCACAGATACGCAGTATTTT. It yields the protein CAWSRASGRLGTDTQYF.

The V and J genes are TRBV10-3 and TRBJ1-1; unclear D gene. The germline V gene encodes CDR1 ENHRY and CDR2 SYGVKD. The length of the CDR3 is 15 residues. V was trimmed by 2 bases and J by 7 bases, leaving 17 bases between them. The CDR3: CAISESPPGAVEAFF. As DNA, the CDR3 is TGTGCCATCAGTGAGAGTCCTCCAGGCGCTGTTGAAGCTTTCTTT.

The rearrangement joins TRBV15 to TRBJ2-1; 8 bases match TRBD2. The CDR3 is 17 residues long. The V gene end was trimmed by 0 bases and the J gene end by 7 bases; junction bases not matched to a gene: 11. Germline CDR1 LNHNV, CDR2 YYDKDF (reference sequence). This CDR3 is CATSRDLGLAGRNEQFF. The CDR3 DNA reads TGTGCCACCAGCAGAGATCTCGGGCTAGCGGGCAGGAATGAGCAGTTCTTC.

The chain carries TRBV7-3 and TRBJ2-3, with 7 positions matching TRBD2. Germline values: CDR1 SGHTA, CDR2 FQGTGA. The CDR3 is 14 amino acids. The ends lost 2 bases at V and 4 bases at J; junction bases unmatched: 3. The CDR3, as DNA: TGTGCCAGCAGCTTACGGGACTACTCAGATACGCAGTATTTT. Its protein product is CASSLRDYSDTQYF.

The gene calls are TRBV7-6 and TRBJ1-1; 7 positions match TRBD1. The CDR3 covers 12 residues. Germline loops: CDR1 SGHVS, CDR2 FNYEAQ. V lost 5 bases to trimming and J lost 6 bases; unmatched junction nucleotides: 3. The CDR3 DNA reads TGTGCCAGCAGCCAGGGGGGTCCTGAAGCTTTCTTT. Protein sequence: CASSQGGPEAFF.

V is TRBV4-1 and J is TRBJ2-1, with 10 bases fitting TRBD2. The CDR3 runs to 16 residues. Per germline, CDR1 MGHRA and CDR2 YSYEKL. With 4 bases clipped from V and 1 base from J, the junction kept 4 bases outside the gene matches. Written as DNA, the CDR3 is TGCGCCAGCAGCCCGCAACTAGCGGGATCCTACAATGAGCAGTTCTTC. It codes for CASSPQLAGSYNEQFF.

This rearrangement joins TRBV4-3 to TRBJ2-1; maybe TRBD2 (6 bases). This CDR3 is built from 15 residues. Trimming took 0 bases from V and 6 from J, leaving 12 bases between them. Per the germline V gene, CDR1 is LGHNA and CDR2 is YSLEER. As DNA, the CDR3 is TGCGCCAGCAGCCAAGATACGGGAGCCACCAATGAGCAGTTCTTC. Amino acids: CASSQDTGATNEQFF.

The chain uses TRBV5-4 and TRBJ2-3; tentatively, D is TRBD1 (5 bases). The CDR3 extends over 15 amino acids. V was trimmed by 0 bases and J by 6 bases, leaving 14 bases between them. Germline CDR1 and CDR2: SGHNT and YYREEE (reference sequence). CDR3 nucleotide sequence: TGTGCCAGCAGCTTGGTCAGTGGGTCAGGGGATACGCAGTATTTT. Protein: CASSLVSGSGDTQYF.